This T cell receptor (beta chain) was identified in a study of identical twins. MiXCR, run by TCRdb on the 5' RACE reads, gives a single entry per CDR3 protein. The sample has just over 500,000 distinct CDR3 sequences, around 20% seen once; the top ten hold roughly 0.91%. Study results and limitations: Analyses based on zero insertions could be partly confounded by invariant MAIT and iNKT cells. A cross-sectional statistical analysis, not follow-up of the same donors, supported the conclusions.

CDR3 length equals 16 residues. Germline assignment: CDR1 MNHNS and CDR2 SASEGT. Trimming cost V 4 bases and J 3 bases; bases outside gene matches: 11. Details on this clonotype: Its specificity is not known.

Separately, the same data were catalogued under a study of T cells expressing NK-cell markers. As that report states: Cells sorted as CD3+CD56+NKG2C+, CD3+CD56+NKG2C- and CD3+CD56-NKG2C+ T cells supplied the TCR beta repertoires. The sorts in several experiments were restricted to alpha-beta TCR T cells by an anti-gamma-delta TCR antibody.

Sequenced input: CD4+ T cells sorted from blood. The chain joins TRBV6-1 to TRBJ2-7, with 8 bases lining up with TRBD1. This clonotype was obtained from a woman aged 18-29 years in good health. CDR3 DNA sequence: TGTGCCAGCAGTGTCCCCTCGGGACAGGTAAACTACGAGCAGTACTTC. The encoded protein is CASSVPSGQVNYEQYF.